Below are 10 T cell receptor beta chains sequenced from a single sample in a study of glioma-infiltrating T cells. Using RNA template, CDR3s of TCR alpha and beta were amplified with iRepertoire arm-PCR. TCRdb re-called the multiplex PCR reads through MiXCR, storing one row per CDR3 protein. The data contain a few hundred thousand distinct CDR3 sequences, roughly two fifths of them singletons. Sample: glioma tissue, nonneoplastic brain tissue, or PBMCs (not recorded which). The receptors come from a human donor with low-grade glioma or glioblastoma, undergoing nonglioma brain surgery, or in good health (not recorded which).

The chain uses TRBV19 and TRBJ2-7, with TRBD1 as a possible D gene (6 bases). V was trimmed by 0 bases and J by 2 bases, leaving 14 bases between them. Germline loops: CDR1 LNHDA, CDR2 SQIVND (reference sequence). The CDR3 is 16 residues long. The CDR3 DNA reads as TGTGCCAGTAGTATAGATATCCAGGGGCAAACCTACGAGCAGTACTTC. Protein: CASSIDIQGQTYEQYF. The full variable domain, its missing parts supplied by reference TRBV19 and TRBJ2-7, is DGGITQSPKYLFRKEGQNVTLSCEQNLNHDAMYWYRQDPGQGLRLIYYSQIVNDFQKGDIAEGYSVSREKKESFPLTVTSAQKNPTAFYLCASSIDIQGQTYEQYFGPGTRLTVT.

This chain joins TRBV20-1 and TRBJ1-4; a weak D match, TRBD1 (5 bases). Trimming removed 5 bases from V and 4 bases from J, with 11 bases in between. Germline lookup yields CDR1 DFQATT and CDR2 SNEGSKA (reference sequence). The CDR3 sequence is 13 residues long. The CDR3 loop is CSASDRNNEKLFF. CDR3 sequence (DNA): TGCAGTGCTTCCGACAGAAATAATGAAAAACTGTTTTTT.

About this clonotype: The junction and the germline gene differ at one end; a read error may be behind it. The J gene is TRBJ2-5, the V gene TRBV6-1, with 9 bases that match TRBD1. CDR3 length: 17 residues. Germline CDR1 and CDR2: MNHNS and SASEGT. This CDR3 reads CAISEFGPGQGRETQYF. In DNA, the CDR3 is TGTGCCATCAGTGAGTTCGGACCGGGACAGGGACGAGAGACCCAGTACTTC.

The genes are TRBV28 and TRBJ2-7; D gene ambiguous. The germline V and J ends were trimmed by 5 bases and 0 bases, with 20 bases remaining between them. There are 17 residues in the CDR3. Germline V gene lookup returns CDR1 MDHEN and CDR2 SYDVKM. Here the CDR3 DNA reads TGTGCCAGCAGTCCCAAGGAGTCGTTGTCCGTCTCCTACGAGCAGTACTTC. Translating it yields CASSPKESLSVSYEQYF. The whole variable domain, filled in from reference TRBV28 and TRBJ2-7, reads DVKVTQSSRYLVKRTGEKVFLECVQDMDHENMFWYRQDPGLGLRLIYFSYDVKMKEKGDIPEGYSVSREKKERFSLILESASTNQTSMYLCASSPKESLSVSYEQYFGPGTRLTVT.

Ten or more counts support this clonotype. The chain carries TRBV6-5 and TRBJ2-2; tentatively, D is TRBD2 (7 bases). With 2 bases removed from V and 7 bases from J, the gap between germline ends came to 20 bases. Per the germline V gene, CDR1 is MNHEY and CDR2 is SVGAGI. The CDR3 is made up of 17 amino acids. The CDR3 nucleotides are TGTGCCAGCAGTTACCCCAGGCGGGGGCTAACTCACGGGGAGCTGTTTTTT. It is translated as CASSYPRRGLTHGELFF.

A few counts support this clonotype. This rearrangement joins TRBV6-5 to TRBJ2-2; D unresolved. Trimming shortened V by 0 bases and J by 2 bases, and 16 bases separated the two germline ends. The CDR3 spans 18 residues. Germline V gene data show CDR1 as MNHEY and CDR2 as SVGAGI. As DNA, the CDR3 is TGTGCCAGCAGTTACTCCGCCCAACCATTACTAAACACCGGGGAGCTGTTTTTT. Amino acids: CASSYSAQPLLNTGELFF.

Details on this clonotype: A read error is possible here, since a much larger clone lies one base away. CDR3: CSARVPPLYEQYF. CDR3 DNA: TGCAGTGCTAGAGTGCCACCCCTCTACGAGCAGTACTTC. The chain uses TRBV20-1 and TRBJ2-7; D not resolved. V shed 1 base and J shed 3 bases, with 10 bases lying between them. CDR3 length: 13 amino acids. Per the germline V gene, CDR1 is DFQATT and CDR2 is SNEGSKA (reference sequence).

A word on this clonotype: At one boundary the junction diverges from the germline segment, which might be a read error. This chain connects TRBV28 to TRBJ1-1, with 9 nucleotides matching TRBD1. Looked up from germline, CDR1 is MDHEN and CDR2 is SYDVKM. The CDR3 spans 16 residues. Here the CDR3 reads CASSLHRGPPNTEALF. DNA of the CDR3: TGTGCCAGCAGTTTACACAGGGGGCCCCCAAACACTGAAGCTTTATTT.

Concerning this clonotype itself: A read error may explain this, as a much larger clone is one base away. The rearrangement links TRBV7-3 to TRBJ2-7, with 13 bases fitting TRBD2. CDR3 length: 15 amino acids. Trimming removed 4 bases from V and 11 bases from J; junction bases left unmatched: 11. CDR1 SGHTA and CDR2 FQGTGA come from the germline V gene. The CDR3 loop is CASSSIPITSGREYF. As DNA, the CDR3 is TGTGCCAGCAGCTCCATCCCCATAACTAGCGGGAGGGAGTACTTC.

The chain combines TRBV12-3 or TRBV12-4 with TRBJ2-2; perhaps TRBD1 as D (5 bases). CDR3 size: 13 residues. The V gene lost 10 bases and the J gene lost 6 bases, with 15 bases spanning the gap. CDR3 coding DNA: TGTGCCACCTGGGGCTACGGGCCCGGGGAGCTGTTTTTT. Translating it yields CATWGYGPGELFF.